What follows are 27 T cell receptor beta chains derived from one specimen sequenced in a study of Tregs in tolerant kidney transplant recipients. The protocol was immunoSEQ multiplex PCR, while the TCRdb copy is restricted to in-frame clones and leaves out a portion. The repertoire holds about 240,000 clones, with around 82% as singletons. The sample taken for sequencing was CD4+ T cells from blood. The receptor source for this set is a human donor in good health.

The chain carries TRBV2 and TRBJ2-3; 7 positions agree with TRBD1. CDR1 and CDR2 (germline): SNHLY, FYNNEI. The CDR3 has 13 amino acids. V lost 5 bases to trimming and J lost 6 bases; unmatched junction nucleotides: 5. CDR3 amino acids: CASSPTGADTQYF. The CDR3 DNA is TGTGCCAGCAGTCCTACAGGGGCGGATACGCAGTATTTT.

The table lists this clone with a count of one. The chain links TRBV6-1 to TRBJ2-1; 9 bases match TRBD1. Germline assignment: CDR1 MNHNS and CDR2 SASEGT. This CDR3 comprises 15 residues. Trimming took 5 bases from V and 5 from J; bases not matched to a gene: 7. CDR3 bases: TGTGCCAGCAGTTCAGCCGGGACAGGGAACAATGAGCAGTTCTTC. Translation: CASSSAGTGNNEQFF.

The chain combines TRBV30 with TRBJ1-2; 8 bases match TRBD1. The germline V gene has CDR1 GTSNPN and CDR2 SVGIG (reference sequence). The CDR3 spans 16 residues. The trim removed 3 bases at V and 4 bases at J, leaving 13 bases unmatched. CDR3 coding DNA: TGTGCCTGGAGCCCCGACAGGGGTCTCAAATCCTATGGCTACACCTTC. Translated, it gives CAWSPDRGLKSYGYTF. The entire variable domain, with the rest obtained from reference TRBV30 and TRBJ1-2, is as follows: SQTIHQWPATLVQPVGSPLSLECTVEGTSNPNLYWYRQAAGRGLQLLFYSVGIGQISSEVPQNLSASRPQDRQFILSSKKLLLSDSGFYLCAWSPDRGLKSYGYTFGSGTRLTVV.

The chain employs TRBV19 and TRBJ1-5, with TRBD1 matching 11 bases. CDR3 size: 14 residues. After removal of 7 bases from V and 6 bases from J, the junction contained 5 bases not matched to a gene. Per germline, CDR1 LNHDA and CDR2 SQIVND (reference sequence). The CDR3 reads CASMRTGGFQPQHF. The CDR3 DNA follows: TGTGCCAGTATGAGGACAGGGGGCTTTCAGCCCCAGCATTTT. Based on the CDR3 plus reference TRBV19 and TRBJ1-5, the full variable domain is DGGITQSPKYLFRKEGQNVTLSCEQNLNHDAMYWYRQDPGQGLRLIYYSQIVNDFQKGDIAEGYSVSREKKESFPLTVTSAQKNPTAFYLCASMRTGGFQPQHFGDGTRLSIL.

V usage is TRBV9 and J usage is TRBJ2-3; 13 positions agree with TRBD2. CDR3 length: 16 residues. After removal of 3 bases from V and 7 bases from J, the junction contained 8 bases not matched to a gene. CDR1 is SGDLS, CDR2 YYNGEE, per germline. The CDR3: CASSARTSGSLYTQYF. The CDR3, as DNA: TGTGCCAGCAGCGCCCGGACTAGCGGGAGTTTATATACGCAGTATTTT.

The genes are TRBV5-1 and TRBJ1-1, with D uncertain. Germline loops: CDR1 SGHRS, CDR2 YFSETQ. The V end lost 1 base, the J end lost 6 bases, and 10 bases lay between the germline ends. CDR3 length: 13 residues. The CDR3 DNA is TGCGCCAGCAGCTTGAATAGAGGCGCTGAAGCTTTCTTT. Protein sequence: CASSLNRGAEAFF.

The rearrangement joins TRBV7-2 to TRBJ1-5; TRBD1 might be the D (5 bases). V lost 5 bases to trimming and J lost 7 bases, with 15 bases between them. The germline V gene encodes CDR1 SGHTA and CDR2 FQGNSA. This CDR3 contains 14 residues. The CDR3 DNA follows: TGTGCCAGCAGCCTTACACAGGCTAGACAGCCCCAGCATTTT. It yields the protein CASSLTQARQPQHF.

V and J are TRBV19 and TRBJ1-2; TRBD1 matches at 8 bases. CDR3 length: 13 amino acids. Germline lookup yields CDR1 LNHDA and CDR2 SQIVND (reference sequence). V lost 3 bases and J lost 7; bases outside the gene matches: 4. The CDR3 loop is CASSIGQGGGYTF. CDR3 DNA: TGTGCCAGTAGTATCGGACAGGGCGGTGGCTACACCTTC.

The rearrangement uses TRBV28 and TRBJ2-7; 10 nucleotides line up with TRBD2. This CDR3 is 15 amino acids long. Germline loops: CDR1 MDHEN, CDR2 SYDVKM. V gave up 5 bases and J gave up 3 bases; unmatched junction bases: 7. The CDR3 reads CASSPWASGSYEQYF. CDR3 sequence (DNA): TGTGCCAGCAGTCCGTGGGCTAGCGGGAGCTACGAGCAGTACTTC.

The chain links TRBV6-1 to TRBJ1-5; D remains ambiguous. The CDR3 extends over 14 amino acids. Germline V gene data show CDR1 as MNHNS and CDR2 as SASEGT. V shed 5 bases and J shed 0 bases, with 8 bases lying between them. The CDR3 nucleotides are TGTGCCAGCAGTATGTCAGATAGCAATCAGCCCCAGCATTTT. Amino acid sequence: CASSMSDSNQPQHF.

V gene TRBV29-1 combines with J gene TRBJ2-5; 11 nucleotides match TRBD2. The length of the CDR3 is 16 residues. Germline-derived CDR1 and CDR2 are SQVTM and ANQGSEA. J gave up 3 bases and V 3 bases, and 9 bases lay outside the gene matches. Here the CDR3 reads CSVDQLFSGGEETQYF. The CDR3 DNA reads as TGCAGCGTTGATCAATTATTTAGCGGGGGGGAAGAGACCCAGTACTTC.

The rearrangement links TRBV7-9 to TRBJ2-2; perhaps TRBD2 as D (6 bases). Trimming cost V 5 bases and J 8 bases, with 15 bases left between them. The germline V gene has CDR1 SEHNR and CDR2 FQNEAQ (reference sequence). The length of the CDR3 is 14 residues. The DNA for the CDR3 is TGTGCCAGCAGCACGGGACTTTTAGGGGGGGAGCTGTTTTTT. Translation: CASSTGLLGGELFF.

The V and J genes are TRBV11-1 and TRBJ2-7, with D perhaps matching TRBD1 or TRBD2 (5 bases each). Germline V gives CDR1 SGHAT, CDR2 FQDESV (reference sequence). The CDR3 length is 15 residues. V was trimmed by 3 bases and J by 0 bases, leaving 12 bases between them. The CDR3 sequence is CASSFQRGLSYEQYF. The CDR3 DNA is TGTGCCAGCAGCTTTCAGAGGGGCCTCTCCTACGAGCAGTACTTC.

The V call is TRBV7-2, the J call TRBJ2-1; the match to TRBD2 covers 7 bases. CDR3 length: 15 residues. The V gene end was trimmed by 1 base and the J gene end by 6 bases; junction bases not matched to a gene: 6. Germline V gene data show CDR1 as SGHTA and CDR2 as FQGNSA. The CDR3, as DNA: TGTGCCAGCAGCTTAGTTGGACTAGATCGCAATGAGCAGTTCTTC. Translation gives CASSLVGLDRNEQFF.

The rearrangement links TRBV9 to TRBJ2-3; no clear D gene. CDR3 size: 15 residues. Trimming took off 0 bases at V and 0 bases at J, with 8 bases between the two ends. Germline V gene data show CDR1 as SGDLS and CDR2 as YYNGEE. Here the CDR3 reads CASSVATVSTDTQYF. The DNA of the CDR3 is TGTGCCAGCAGCGTAGCTACGGTTAGCACAGATACGCAGTATTTT. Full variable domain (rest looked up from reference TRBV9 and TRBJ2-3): DSGVTQTPKHLITATGQRVTLRCSPRSGDLSVYWYQQSLDQGLQFLIQYYNGEERAKGNILERFSAQQFPDLHSELNLSSLELGDSALYFCASSVATVSTDTQYFGPGTRLTVL.

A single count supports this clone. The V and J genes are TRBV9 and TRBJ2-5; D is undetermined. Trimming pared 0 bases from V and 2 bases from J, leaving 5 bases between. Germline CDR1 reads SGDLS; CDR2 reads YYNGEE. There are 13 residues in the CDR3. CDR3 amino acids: CASSVVPQETQYF. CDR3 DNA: TGTGCCAGCAGCGTAGTACCTCAAGAGACCCAGTACTTC.

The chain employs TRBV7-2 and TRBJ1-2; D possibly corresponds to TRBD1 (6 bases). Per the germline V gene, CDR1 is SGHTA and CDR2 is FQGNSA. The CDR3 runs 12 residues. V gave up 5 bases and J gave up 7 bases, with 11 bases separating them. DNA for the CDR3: TGTGCCAGCAGCCGAGTCAGGGGTGGCTACACCTTC. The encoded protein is CASSRVRGGYTF. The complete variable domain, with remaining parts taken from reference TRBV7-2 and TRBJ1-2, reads GAGVSQSPSNKVTEKGKDVELRCDPISGHTALYWYRQSLGQGLEFLIYFQGNSAPDKSGLPSDRFSAERTGGSVSTLTIQRTQQEDSAVYLCASSRVRGGYTFGSGTRLTVV.

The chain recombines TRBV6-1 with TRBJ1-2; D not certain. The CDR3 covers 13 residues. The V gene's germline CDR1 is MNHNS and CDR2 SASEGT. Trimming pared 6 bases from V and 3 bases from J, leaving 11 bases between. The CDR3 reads CASRARTHYGYTF. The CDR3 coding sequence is TGTGCCAGCAGGGCCCGAACCCACTATGGCTACACCTTC.

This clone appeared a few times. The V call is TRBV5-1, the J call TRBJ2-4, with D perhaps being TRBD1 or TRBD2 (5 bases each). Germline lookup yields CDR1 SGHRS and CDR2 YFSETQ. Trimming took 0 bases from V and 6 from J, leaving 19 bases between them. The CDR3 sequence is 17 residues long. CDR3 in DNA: TGCGCCAGCAGCTTGGCTGGCGGCAGAGATGGGGGAAACATTCAGTACTTC. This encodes CASSLAGGRDGGNIQYF.

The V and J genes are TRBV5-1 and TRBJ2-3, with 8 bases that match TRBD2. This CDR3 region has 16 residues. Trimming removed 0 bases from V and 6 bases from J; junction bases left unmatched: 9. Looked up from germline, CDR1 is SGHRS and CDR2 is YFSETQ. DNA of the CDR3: TGCGCCAGCAGCTTGGTAGCCGGGACTAGTTCCGATACGCAGTATTTT. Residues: CASSLVAGTSSDTQYF.

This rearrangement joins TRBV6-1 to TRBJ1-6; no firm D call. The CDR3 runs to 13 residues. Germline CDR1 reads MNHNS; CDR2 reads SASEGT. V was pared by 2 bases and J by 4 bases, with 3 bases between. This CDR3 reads CASSEQYNSPLHF. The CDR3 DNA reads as TGTGCCAGCAGTGAACAGTATAATTCACCCCTCCACTTT.

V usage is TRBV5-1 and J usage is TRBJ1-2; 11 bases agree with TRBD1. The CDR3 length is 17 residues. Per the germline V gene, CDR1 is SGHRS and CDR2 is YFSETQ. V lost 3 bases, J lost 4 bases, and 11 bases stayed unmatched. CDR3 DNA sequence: TGCGCCAGCAGCTGGGGACAGGGGGTGCGGGGGACCTATGGCTACACCTTC. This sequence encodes CASSWGQGVRGTYGYTF.

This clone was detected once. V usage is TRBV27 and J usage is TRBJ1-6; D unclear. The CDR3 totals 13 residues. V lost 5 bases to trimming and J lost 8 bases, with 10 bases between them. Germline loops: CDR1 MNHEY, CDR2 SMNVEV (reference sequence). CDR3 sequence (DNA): TGTGCCAGCAGTACCTTTGGGGATTCACCCCTCCACTTT. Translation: CASSTFGDSPLHF.

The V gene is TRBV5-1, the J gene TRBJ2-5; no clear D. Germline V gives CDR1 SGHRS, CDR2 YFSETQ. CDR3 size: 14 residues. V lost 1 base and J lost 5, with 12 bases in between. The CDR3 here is CASSLSNGWETQYF. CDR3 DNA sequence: TGCGCCAGCAGCTTGAGTAATGGTTGGGAGACCCAGTACTTC. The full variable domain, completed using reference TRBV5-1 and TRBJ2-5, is KAGVTQTPRYLIKTRGQQVTLSCSPISGHRSVSWYQQTPGQGLQFLFEYFSETQRNKGNFPGRFSGRQFSNSRSEMNVSTLELGDSALYLCASSLSNGWETQYFGPGTRLLVL.

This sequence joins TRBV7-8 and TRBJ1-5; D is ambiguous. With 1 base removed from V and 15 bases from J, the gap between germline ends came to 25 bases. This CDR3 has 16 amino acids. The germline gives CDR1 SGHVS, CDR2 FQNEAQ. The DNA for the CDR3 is TGTGCCAGCAGCTTAGGTCGAAAAGGTAGAGATTCCCGTCGGCATTTT. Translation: CASSLGRKGRDSRRHF.

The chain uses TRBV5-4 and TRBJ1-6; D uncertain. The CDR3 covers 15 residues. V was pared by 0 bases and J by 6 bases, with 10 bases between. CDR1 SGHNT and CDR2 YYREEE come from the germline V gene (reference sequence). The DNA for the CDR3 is TGTGCCAGCAGCTTGGTGCACACCGTTAATTCACCCCTCCACTTT. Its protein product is CASSLVHTVNSPLHF.

CDR3 bases: TGTGCCAGCTCACCGGATGGGGGCGGCTATGGCTACACCTTC. Its protein product is CASSPDGGGYGYTF. V is TRBV18 and J is TRBJ1-2, with TRBD1 as a possible D gene (6 bases). The CDR3 has 14 amino acids. Looked up from germline, CDR1 is KGHSH and CDR2 is LQKENI. Trimming removed 3 bases at V and 4 bases at J, with 12 bases between.